These 20 T cell receptor beta chains were sequenced from one sample in a study of blood T cell repertoires in COVID-19. Profiled with immunoSEQ multiplex PCR; TCRdb holds only in-frame clones, not every one. The sample carries over 200,000 clones, around 92% recorded once. The sample taken for sequencing was peripheral blood. Source of these receptors: a man aged 25 to 40 with acute or convalescent COVID-19.

The chain carries TRBV5-1 and TRBJ2-3, with 13 bases aligning to TRBD2. Losses at the gene ends were 5 bases for V and 5 bases for J; bases not matched to a gene: 8. The CDR3 has 16 amino acids. The germline CDR1 and CDR2 sequences are SGHRS and YFSETQ. CDR3: CASRGGLAGVGDTQYF. The CDR3 nucleotides read TGCGCCAGCAGGGGTGGACTAGCGGGGGTTGGAGATACGCAGTATTTT.

The rearrangement uses TRBV9 and TRBJ2-7; D possibly corresponds to TRBD1 (5 bases). The CDR3 extends over 14 amino acids. Trimming removed 3 bases from V and 2 bases from J, with 12 bases in between. Per the germline V gene, CDR1 is SGDLS and CDR2 is YYNGEE. The CDR3 coding sequence is TGTGCCAGCAGCGCAGGGTCGGCCCCCTACGAGCAGTACTTC. Protein product: CASSAGSAPYEQYF.

The chain has TRBV28 and TRBJ2-5; 8 nucleotides line up with TRBD2. V gave up 7 bases and J gave up 2 bases; unmatched junction bases: 0. The CDR3 has 12 amino acids. Germline CDR1 and CDR2: MDHEN and SYDVKM. CDR3 sequence: CASTGGQETQYF. The CDR3 DNA follows: TGTGCCAGCACGGGGGGGCAAGAGACCCAGTACTTC.

The CDR3 DNA reads TGTGCCAGCAGCTTAGCAGCGCAGATGAACACTGAAGCTTTCTTT. It codes for CASSLAAQMNTEAFF. The genes are TRBV11-2 and TRBJ1-1, with D unresolved. V lost 1 base and J lost 0, with 9 bases in between. The CDR3 runs to 15 residues. Germline V gene lookup returns CDR1 SGHAT and CDR2 FQNNGV.

In this sample, this clone turned up a few times. The chain couples TRBV28 to TRBJ2-7, with 7 bases that match TRBD1. CDR3 length: 15 amino acids. Germline trimming cut 6 bases from V and 0 bases from J; bases unmatched to any gene: 8. Germline CDR1 reads MDHEN; CDR2 reads SYDVKM. CDR3 sequence: CASSKGQPSSYEQYF. DNA for the CDR3: TGTGCCAGCAGCAAGGGACAGCCATCCTCCTACGAGCAGTACTTC.

The genes are TRBV7-6 and TRBJ2-5; TRBD2 aligns across 7 bases. This CDR3 has 15 amino acids. The germline CDR1 and CDR2 sequences are SGHVS and FNYEAQ. Trimming took 4 bases from V and 4 from J; bases not matched to a gene: 9. The CDR3 DNA reads as TGTGCCAGCAGCTCCTCGGGGGGAGAGGGAGAGACCCAGTACTTC. Its protein is CASSSSGGEGETQYF.

The chain couples TRBV5-5 to TRBJ2-5, with no clear D. Per germline, CDR1 SGHKS and CDR2 YYEKEE (reference sequence). This CDR3 region has 13 residues. Trimming stripped 4 bases from V and 5 bases from J, with 12 bases between. The CDR3 is CASSLRTRETQYF. DNA of the CDR3: TGTGCCAGCAGCCTCCGCACGCGGGAGACCCAGTACTTC.

This clone was seen a single time. The CDR3: CASSPRGDGYGYTF. Written as DNA, the CDR3 is TGTGCCAGCAGCCCCCGGGGGGACGGCTATGGCTACACCTTC. The V and J genes are TRBV11-2 and TRBJ1-2; D is perhaps TRBD1 (5 bases). V was clipped by 5 bases and J by 4 bases, with 14 bases between them. CDR3 length: 14 amino acids. CDR1 SGHAT and CDR2 FQNNGV come from the germline V gene. Full variable domain (rest looked up from reference TRBV11-2 and TRBJ1-2): EAGVAQSPRYKIIEKRQSVAFWCNPISGHATLYWYQQILGQGPKLLIQFQNNGVVDDSQLPKDRFSAERLKGVDSTLKIQPAKLEDSAVYLCASSPRGDGYGYTFGSGTRLTVV.

V and J are TRBV28 and TRBJ2-1; 10 bases map to TRBD2. This CDR3 is 14 amino acids long. Looked up from germline, CDR1 is MDHEN and CDR2 is SYDVKM. J gave up 5 bases and V 4 bases, and 2 bases lay outside the gene matches. As DNA, the CDR3 is TGTGCCAGCAGTTCCGGACTAGCGGACAATGAGCAGTTCTTC. This encodes CASSSGLADNEQFF.

This chain uses TRBV5-6 with TRBJ1-3; D uncertain. Germline loops: CDR1 SGHDT, CDR2 YYEEEE. CDR3 length: 14 amino acids. V gave up 4 bases and J gave up 0 bases, with 8 bases separating them. CDR3 sequence reads: CASSRLSSGNTIYF. The CDR3 region has the DNA TGTGCCAGCAGCCGTCTAAGCTCTGGAAACACCATATATTTT.

J is TRBJ2-7 and V is TRBV10-2, with 11 bases identical to TRBD1. V dropped 0 bases and J dropped 7; count of bases not matched to a gene: 8. Germline V lookup: CDR1 WSHSY, CDR2 SAAADI. The CDR3 is made up of 16 amino acids. CDR3 region: CASSESGGQGAREQYF. The DNA of the CDR3 is TGCGCCAGCAGTGAGTCCGGCGGACAGGGGGCGAGGGAGCAGTACTTC.

This sequence joins TRBV19 and TRBJ2-4; D might be TRBD1 (7 bases). The CDR3 is 12 amino acids. In germline, CDR1 is LNHDA, CDR2 SQIVND (reference sequence). Deletions cut 5 bases from V and 9 bases from J, with 11 bases between. CDR3 in amino acids: CASSPGGIIQYF. The CDR3 DNA follows: TGTGCCAGTAGTCCAGGGGGGATCATTCAGTACTTC.

V and J are TRBV6-5 and TRBJ1-2; no clear D. V was pared by 7 bases and J by 0 bases, with 12 bases between. The CDR3 length is 14 residues. Germline CDR1 is MNHEY and CDR2 is SVGAGI. The CDR3 spells CASTLASSNYGYTF. The CDR3 nucleotides read TGTGCCAGCACTTTAGCCAGTTCTAACTATGGCTACACCTTC.

V gene TRBV2 combines with J gene TRBJ1-4; weak D call: TRBD1 (5 bases). Germline values: CDR1 SNHLY, CDR2 FYNNEI. The length of the CDR3 is 14 residues. V gave up 4 bases and J gave up 8 bases, with 14 bases separating them. The CDR3 reads CASSVRGGGEKLFF. CDR3 coding DNA: TGTGCCAGCAGTGTCCGGGGCGGAGGGGAAAAACTGTTTTTT.

The chain uses TRBV28 and TRBJ1-2, with a weak D call TRBD1 (6 bases). The V end was cut by 5 bases, the J end by 8 bases, with 18 bases between. The V gene's germline CDR1 is MDHEN and CDR2 SYDVKM. The CDR3 consists of 14 residues. The CDR3 sequence is CASSTDSGWIGYTF. The CDR3 coding sequence is TGTGCCAGCAGTACGGACAGTGGCTGGATCGGCTACACCTTC.

The V call is TRBV29-1, the J call TRBJ2-3, with 9 positions matching TRBD2. Germline lookup yields CDR1 SQVTM and CDR2 ANQGSEA. CDR3 length equals 14 residues. With 4 bases clipped from V and 2 bases from J, the junction kept 4 bases outside the gene matches. The CDR3 reads CSVGPSGDTDTQYF. In DNA form, the CDR3 reads TGCAGCGTTGGTCCTAGCGGGGACACAGATACGCAGTATTTT.

This clone appeared once. The V and J genes are TRBV6-5 and TRBJ2-3; D perhaps matches TRBD2 (6 bases). The CDR3 totals 14 residues. The germline V gene encodes CDR1 MNHEY and CDR2 SVGAGI. V dropped 7 bases and J dropped 0 bases, with 11 bases sitting between them. The chain's CDR3 is CASKPGLSTDTQYF. As DNA, the CDR3 is TGTGCCAGCAAACCGGGACTCAGCACAGATACGCAGTATTTT.

V is TRBV18 and J is TRBJ2-5, with D maybe TRBD1 (5 bases). CDR1 and CDR2 from the germline V gene are KGHSH and LQKENI. V gave up 3 bases and J gave up 5 bases, with 16 bases separating them. The CDR3 sequence is 15 residues long. This CDR3 is CASSPGAITGETQYF. The CDR3 nucleotides are TGTGCCAGCTCACCTGGGGCAATAACCGGGGAGACCCAGTACTTC.

The chain links TRBV21-1 to TRBJ2-7; the table's D gene call, TRBD1, was not cross checked with the DNA. TRBV21-1 is described as a pseudogene. The CDR3 length is 13 residues. CDR3: CASSKQGAYEQYF. The CDR3 DNA is TGTGCCAGCAGCAAACAGGGGGCCTACGAGCAGTACTTC.

V and J are TRBV29-1 and TRBJ1-1; D is perhaps TRBD1 (6 bases). The CDR3 spans 11 residues. The germline V and J ends were trimmed by 6 bases and 11 bases, with 16 bases remaining between them. Germline assignment: CDR1 SQVTM and CDR2 ANQGSEA. CDR3 protein: CSVVRDNSAFF. In DNA form, the CDR3 reads TGCAGCGTCGTCAGGGACAACAGCGCTTTCTTT.